A single sample is the source of the 23 T cell receptor beta chains below, sequenced in a study of identical twins. TCRdb itself ran the 5' RACE reads through MiXCR, one entry per CDR3 protein. This table holds 200,000 to 250,000 distinct CDR3 sequences, roughly 7% found once. This sample also belongs to another study, concerning yellow fever vaccine responses in identical twins.

The sample comprised memory (CD45RO+) T cells sorted from blood. The receptors here all came from a woman under 30 in good health.

The sample holds a few counts of this clonotype. The chain couples TRBV11-2 to TRBJ2-2, with D tentatively TRBD1 (6 bases). The CDR3 spans 17 residues. CDR1 and CDR2 from the germline V gene are SGHAT and FQNNGV. Trimming cost V 5 bases and J 0 bases, with 16 bases left between them. The CDR3 sequence: CASSPILGTTNTGELFF. The CDR3 DNA follows: TGTGCCAGCAGCCCCATCCTCGGGACAACGAACACCGGGGAGCTGTTTTTT.

In this sample, this clonotype turned up many times. The chain uses TRBV10-2 and TRBJ2-7; TRBD2 matches 7 bases. Germline V gene data show CDR1 as WSHSY and CDR2 as SAAADI. The V and J ends lost 6 bases and 2 bases, in that order; junction bases with no gene match: 7. CDR3 length equals 14 residues. CDR3 bases: TGCGCCAGCAGACCAACTAGCGCACCCTACGAGCAGTACTTC. Its protein is CASRPTSAPYEQYF.

This clonotype was seen a handful of times. This sequence joins TRBV27 and TRBJ2-5; 14 bases are a match to TRBD2. The CDR3 is 16 amino acids. Looked up from germline, CDR1 is MNHEY and CDR2 is SMNVEV (reference sequence). Trimming cost V 5 bases and J 5 bases; bases outside gene matches: 7. CDR3 sequence: CASSLRLAGGYETQYF. The CDR3 DNA is TGTGCCAGCAGTCTCCGACTAGCGGGAGGGTATGAGACCCAGTACTTC.

The chain joins TRBV4-1 to TRBJ2-6; D ambiguous. The V gene lost 2 bases and the J gene lost 1 base, with 6 bases spanning the gap. Germline CDR1 reads MGHRA; CDR2 reads YSYEKL. The CDR3 runs 15 residues. CDR3 region: CASSQFSSGANVLTF. The DNA of the CDR3 is TGCGCCAGCAGCCAATTTTCTTCTGGGGCCAACGTCCTGACTTTC.

The sample holds many counts of this clonotype. The genes are TRBV24-1 and TRBJ2-2, with TRBD1 identical over 10 bases. This CDR3 region has 16 residues. Germline-derived CDR1 and CDR2 are KGHDR and SFDVKD. The V segment lost 4 bases and the J segment 4 bases; nucleotides outside the gene matches: 5. The CDR3 region has the DNA TGTGCCACCAGTGACCAGGACAGGGGGAGCACCGGGGAGCTGTTTTTT. It encodes CATSDQDRGSTGELFF.

The rearrangement joins TRBV29-1 to TRBJ1-1; TRBD1 agrees at 8 bases. V shed 6 bases, J shed 6 bases, and the junction held 3 bases outside the gene matches. The CDR3 has 11 residues. Germline CDR1 and CDR2: SQVTM and ANQGSEA. The CDR3 loop is CSVGTGSEAFF. The CDR3 bases are TGCAGCGTAGGGACAGGTTCTGAAGCTTTCTTT.

The chain has TRBV6-1 and TRBJ2-1; D not resolved. V lost 0 bases, J lost 7 bases, and 10 bases lay in between. From germline, CDR1 is MNHNS and CDR2 SASEGT. CDR3 length equals 14 residues. The CDR3 protein is CASSEAPERNEQFF. The CDR3, as DNA: TGTGCCAGCAGTGAAGCACCGGAGAGGAATGAGCAGTTCTTC.

This chain joins TRBV7-9 and TRBJ2-5; 7 bases are a match to TRBD2. CDR1 is SEHNR, CDR2 FQNEAQ, per germline (reference sequence). The CDR3 is made up of 16 amino acids. With V trimmed by 6 bases and J by 1 base, 11 bases remained unmatched. This chain's CDR3 is CASSRRSGEGQETQYF. In DNA form, the CDR3 reads TGTGCCAGCAGTCGAAGGAGCGGGGAAGGCCAAGAGACCCAGTACTTC.

This clonotype was detected a few times. V gene TRBV9 combines with J gene TRBJ2-5, with 8 nucleotides matching TRBD2. There are 14 residues in the CDR3. Germline V lookup: CDR1 SGDLS, CDR2 YYNGEE. The ends lost 3 bases at V and 1 base at J; junction bases unmatched: 2. The CDR3 DNA reads as TGTGCCAGCAGCGCACTAGCGGCCCAAGAGACCCAGTACTTC. Translated, it gives CASSALAAQETQYF. Full variable domain (remainder filled in from reference TRBV9 and TRBJ2-5): DSGVTQTPKHLITATGQRVTLRCSPRSGDLSVYWYQQSLDQGLQFLIQYYNGEERAKGNILERFSAQQFPDLHSELNLSSLELGDSALYFCASSALAAQETQYFGPGTRLLVL.

This clonotype is judged medium-sized (0.01 to 0.1%). This chain uses TRBV29-1 with TRBJ2-7; 7 bases map to TRBD2. The V gene's germline CDR1 is SQVTM and CDR2 ANQGSEA. This CDR3 region has 14 residues. Trimming took 3 bases from V and 5 from J; bases not matched to a gene: 10. CDR3 DNA: TGCAGCGTTGATCCCCGCGGGGCGGGAGACGAGCAGTACTTC. Amino acids: CSVDPRGAGDEQYF.

V gene TRBV28 combines with J gene TRBJ2-7; D may be TRBD2 (6 bases). Deletions cut 2 bases from V and 6 bases from J, with 14 bases between. This CDR3 comprises 14 residues. Germline V CDR1 and CDR2: MDHEN, SYDVKM. CDR3 in DNA: TGTGCCAGCAGTTTAGCCGTCGGGAGAGGCGAGCAGTACTTC. Protein: CASSLAVGRGEQYF. Full variable domain (rest looked up from reference TRBV28 and TRBJ2-7): DVKVTQSSRYLVKRTGEKVFLECVQDMDHENMFWYRQDPGLGLRLIYFSYDVKMKEKGDIPEGYSVSREKKERFSLILESASTNQTSMYLCASSLAVGRGEQYFGPGTRLTVT.

This clonotype was found many times. The genes are TRBV5-5 and TRBJ2-2; D may correspond to TRBD1 or TRBD2 (6 bases each). The V end lost 4 bases, the J end lost 2 bases, and 15 bases lay between the germline ends. The CDR3 spans 16 residues. Looked up from germline, CDR1 is SGHKS and CDR2 is YYEKEE (reference sequence). CDR3 residues: CASSALGGINTGELFF. The CDR3 coding sequence is TGTGCCAGCAGCGCTTTAGGGGGGATTAACACCGGGGAGCTGTTTTTT.

In this sample, this clonotype turned up a few times. This chain links TRBV3-1 with TRBJ2-7, with 12 nucleotides matching TRBD1. CDR1 is LGHDT and CDR2 is YNNKEL in the germline V gene (reference sequence). This CDR3 comprises 13 residues. J was trimmed by 6 bases and V by 7 bases; bases with no gene match: 4. CDR3 nucleotide sequence: TGTGCCAGCAAAGGGACAGGGGGCTCCGAGCAGTACTTC. Translated, it gives CASKGTGGSEQYF.

The table lists this clonotype with many counts. The V gene is TRBV3-1, the J gene TRBJ2-1; 7 positions agree with TRBD1. Germline-derived CDR1 and CDR2 are LGHDT and YNNKEL (reference sequence). The ends lost 6 bases at V and 7 bases at J; junction bases unmatched: 6. The CDR3 runs to 13 residues. Here the CDR3 reads CASRRQGPNEQFF. The CDR3 region has the DNA TGTGCCAGCAGGCGACAGGGCCCTAATGAGCAGTTCTTC.

Ten or more counts support this clonotype. Sequence at one end of the junction differs from germline and may be a read error. The V gene is TRBV12-3 or TRBV12-4, the J gene TRBJ2-1; 9 positions match TRBD2. The CDR3 covers 15 residues. The CDR3 reads CASSFSGSSYNEQFF. The CDR3 DNA is TGCGCCAGCAGCTTTAGCGGGAGCTCCTACAATGAGCAGTTCTTC.

This clonotype showed up just a few times. This chain joins TRBV11-2 and TRBJ2-3; weak D call: TRBD2 (6 bases). Deletions cut 7 bases from V and 6 bases from J, with 17 bases between. This CDR3 spans 14 amino acids. Germline CDR1 reads SGHAT; CDR2 reads FQNNGV. CDR3 region: CASTLAPNRDTQYF. DNA for the CDR3: TGTGCCAGCACCCTAGCGCCTAACAGGGATACGCAGTATTTT. The entire variable domain, with the rest obtained from reference TRBV11-2 and TRBJ2-3, is as follows: EAGVAQSPRYKIIEKRQSVAFWCNPISGHATLYWYQQILGQGPKLLIQFQNNGVVDDSQLPKDRFSAERLKGVDSTLKIQPAKLEDSAVYLCASTLAPNRDTQYFGPGTRLTVL.

This clonotype was seen more than once but under ten times. The V call is TRBV10-1, the J call TRBJ2-7; 8 nucleotides align to TRBD1. Trimming removed 8 bases from V and 3 bases from J; junction bases left unmatched: 6. Germline lookup yields CDR1 WNHNN and CDR2 SYGVQD (reference sequence). The CDR3 is 13 amino acids. CDR3 in amino acids: CASDIGQGYEQYV. In nucleotides, the CDR3 is TGCGCCAGCGATATTGGACAGGGCTACGAGCAGTACGTC.

This clonotype was recorded at least ten times. This rearrangement joins TRBV7-6 to TRBJ2-3, with 13 bases aligning to TRBD2. This CDR3 is built from 16 residues. Germline V gene sequence: CDR1 SGHVS, CDR2 FNYEAQ. J gave up 3 bases and V 1 base, and 1 base lay outside the gene matches. The CDR3 is CASSLGTSGRTDTQYF. The CDR3 DNA sequence: TGTGCCAGCAGCTTAGGGACTAGCGGGAGAACAGATACGCAGTATTTT.

The V and J genes are TRBV4-2 and TRBJ2-2; no clear D gene. V dropped 4 bases and J dropped 0 bases, with 9 bases sitting between them. The CDR3 length is 15 residues. CDR1 LGHNA and CDR2 YNFKEQ come from the germline V gene. CDR3 nucleotides: TGTGCCAGCAGCCCGGACGGCTCGAACACCGGGGAGCTGTTTTTT. Amino acids: CASSPDGSNTGELFF.

In its sample, this clonotype was seen many times. The chain has TRBV29-1 and TRBJ2-1; 7 bases line up with TRBD2. After removal of 4 bases from V and 9 bases from J, the junction contained 6 bases not matched to a gene. This CDR3 region has 12 residues. The germline V gene encodes CDR1 SQVTM and CDR2 ANQGSEA. The CDR3 DNA sequence: TGCAGCGTTGGGTGGCGGGAGAGTGAGCAGTTCTTC. Its protein product is CSVGWRESEQFF.

J is TRBJ2-6 and V is TRBV5-1; no firm D call. The germline gives CDR1 SGHRS, CDR2 YFSETQ. Trimming cost V 0 bases and J 4 bases, with 11 bases left between them. This CDR3 region has 16 residues. The DNA for the CDR3 is TGCGCCAGCAGCTTGGGGGGTGGCGCGGGGGCCAACGTCCTGACTTTC. Its protein is CASSLGGGAGANVLTF.

J is TRBJ2-5 and V is TRBV20-1; D perhaps matches TRBD2 (6 bases). CDR1 is DFQATT, CDR2 SNEGSKA, per germline (reference sequence). The CDR3 has 12 amino acids. Deletions cut 6 bases from V and 4 bases from J, with 12 bases between. The CDR3 bases are TGCAGTGCAACCGACGGGAGAGAGACCCAGTACTTC. This sequence encodes CSATDGRETQYF.

Regarding this clonotype: Its ends do not fully match the called genes, so a read error is possible. The V and J genes are TRBV20-1 and TRBJ2-1, with 11 bases aligning to TRBD2. The germline V gene has CDR1 DFQATT and CDR2 SNEGSKA (reference sequence). This CDR3 has 16 amino acids. CDR3 protein: CCARPITSGSYNEQFF. The DNA of the CDR3 is TGCTGTGCTAGACCCATCACTAGCGGGAGTTACAATGAGCAGTTCTTC.